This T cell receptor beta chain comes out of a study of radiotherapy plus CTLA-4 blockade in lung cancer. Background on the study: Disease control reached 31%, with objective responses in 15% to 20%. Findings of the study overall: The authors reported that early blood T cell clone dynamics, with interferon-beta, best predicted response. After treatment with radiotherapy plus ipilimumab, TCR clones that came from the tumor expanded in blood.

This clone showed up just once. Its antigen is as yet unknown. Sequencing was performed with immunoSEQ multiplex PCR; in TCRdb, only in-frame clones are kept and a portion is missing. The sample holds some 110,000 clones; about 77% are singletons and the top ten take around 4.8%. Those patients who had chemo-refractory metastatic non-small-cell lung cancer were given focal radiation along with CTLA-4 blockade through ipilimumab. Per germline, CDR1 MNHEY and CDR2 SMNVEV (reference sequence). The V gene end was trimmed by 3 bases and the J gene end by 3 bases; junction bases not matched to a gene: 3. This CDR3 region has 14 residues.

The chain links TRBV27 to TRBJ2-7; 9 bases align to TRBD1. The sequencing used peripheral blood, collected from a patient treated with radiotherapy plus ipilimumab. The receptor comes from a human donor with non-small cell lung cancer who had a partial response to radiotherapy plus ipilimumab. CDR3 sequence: CASSFKGQGYEQYV. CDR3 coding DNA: TGTGCCAGCAGTTTTAAGGGACAGGGCTACGAGCAGTACGTC.